Each of the 21 T cell receptor beta chains below was sequenced from the same sample in a study of T cells in Graves' hyperthyroidism and ophthalmopathy. TCR beta CDR3 regions were amplified from RNA. The HTBI set primed first-round TCR CDR3 RT-PCR. TCRdb ran MiXCR on the multiplex PCR reads and lists one entry per CDR3 protein. The sample lists roughly 290,000 distinct CDR3 sequences, about 18% occurring once. The sequencing sample was made of blood. Source of these receptors: a woman aged 55-75 years with Graves' ophthalmopathy.

The J gene is TRBJ2-1, the V gene TRBV7-9, with a weak D call TRBD1 (6 bases). The end of the DNA fits TRBJ2-7 better, so the J call may be wrong. From germline, CDR1 is SEHNR and CDR2 FQNEAQ (reference sequence). The CDR3 is 15 residues long. In DNA form, the CDR3 reads TGTGCCAGCAGCCTCCCGTCGGACAGATACAATGAGCAGTACTTC. This translates into CASSLPSDRYNEQYF.

Ten or more counts support this clonotype. The chain couples TRBV20-1 to TRBJ2-5; 7 nucleotides align to TRBD1. CDR1 is DFQATT and CDR2 is SNEGSKA in the germline V gene (reference sequence). V dropped 0 bases and J dropped 4; count of bases not matched to a gene: 5. The CDR3 sequence is 14 residues long. The CDR3 region has the DNA TGCAGTGCTAGAGATACAGGGGAGATAGAGACCCAGTACTTC. Translating gives CSARDTGEIETQYF.

The chain has TRBV4-1 and TRBJ2-2; TRBD1 matches at 7 bases. CDR3 length equals 14 residues. V lost 4 bases and J lost 7; bases outside the gene matches: 6. The germline gives CDR1 MGHRA, CDR2 YSYEKL. This CDR3 reads CASSRTQGVGELFF. CDR3 sequence (DNA): TGCGCCAGCAGCCGAACTCAGGGGGTCGGGGAGCTGTTTTTT.

This clonotype was detected only a few times. The chain links TRBV29-1 to TRBJ2-3, with TRBD2 as a possible D gene (6 bases). V was cut by 5 bases and J by 0 bases, with 12 bases left in between. Germline V gene lookup returns CDR1 SQVTM and CDR2 ANQGSEA. The length of the CDR3 is 14 residues. CDR3 region: CSVLGGGSTDTQYF. Here the CDR3 DNA reads TGCAGCGTTCTTGGTGGGGGGAGCACAGATACGCAGTATTTT.

This clonotype was detected ten times or more. V gene TRBV28 combines with J gene TRBJ1-2; D gene uncertain. The V end lost 4 bases, the J end lost 4 bases, and 13 bases lay between the germline ends. The CDR3 is 14 amino acids. From germline, CDR1 is MDHEN and CDR2 SYDVKM. The CDR3 sequence: CASSSLRLGYGYTF. In DNA, the CDR3 is TGTGCCAGCAGTTCCCTAAGGCTAGGCTATGGCTACACCTTC.

This clonotype was counted ten times or more. The rearrangement joins TRBV20-1 to TRBJ2-5, with D maybe TRBD2 (5 bases). This CDR3 has 14 amino acids. V shed 3 bases and J shed 6 bases, with 17 bases lying between them. CDR1 is DFQATT and CDR2 is SNEGSKA in the germline V gene (reference sequence). CDR3 bases: TGCAGTGCTAGTCAGTCATCGGGGAGCAAGACCCAGTACTTC. It encodes CSASQSSGSKTQYF.

This clonotype has a count of ten or more. V gene TRBV18 combines with J gene TRBJ2-5; D remains unclear. CDR3 size: 13 residues. Trimming cost V 3 bases and J 4 bases, with 9 bases left between them. Germline CDR1 KGHSH, CDR2 LQKENI. The CDR3 sequence: CASSPRDVETQYF. The DNA of the CDR3 is TGTGCCAGCTCACCGCGCGATGTAGAGACCCAGTACTTC.

The rearrangement links TRBV5-5 to TRBJ1-4; D unclear. The CDR3 runs 15 residues. Germline V gene sequence: CDR1 SGHKS, CDR2 YYEKEE (reference sequence). Trimming pared 2 bases from V and 3 bases from J, leaving 11 bases between. CDR3 DNA: TGTGCCAGCAGCTTTGGAAAGAACCCTAATGAAAAACTGTTTTTT. It is translated as CASSFGKNPNEKLFF. Supplemented by reference TRBV5-5 and TRBJ1-4, the full variable domain reads DAGVTQSPTHLIKTRGQQVTLRCSPISGHKSVSWYQQVLGQGPQFIFQYYEKEERGRGNFPDRFSARQFPNYSSELNVNALLLGDSALYLCASSFGKNPNEKLFFGSGTQLSVL.

A note on this clonotype: A read error may be the cause here, since a much bigger clone is one base away. The rearrangement links TRBV20-1 to TRBJ2-3, with 9 bases identical to TRBD2. Germline CDR1 and CDR2: DFQATT and SNEGSKA (reference sequence). This CDR3 comprises 18 residues. V was clipped by 2 bases and J by 2 bases; unmatched bases: 14. The CDR3: CSARRWLGLAKHTDTQYF. In DNA form, the CDR3 reads TGCAGTGCTAGAAGGTGGCTGGGACTAGCCAAACACACAGATACGCAGTATTTT.

With regard to this clonotype: A read error is possible here, since a much larger clone lies one base away. The V call is TRBV5-6, the J call TRBJ1-2; the match to TRBD1 covers 7 bases. The germline CDR1 and CDR2 sequences are SGHDT and YYEEEE. The CDR3 runs to 13 residues. CDR3 in amino acids: CASSQRQGGGCTF. CDR3 nucleotides: TGTGCCAGCAGCCAAAGACAGGGCGGCGGCTGCACCTTC.

Comments on this clonotype: A much bigger clone sits one base away, suggesting this may be a read error. The chain combines TRBV6-1 with TRBJ1-3; perhaps TRBD1 as D (5 bases). This CDR3 comprises 15 residues. CDR1 is MNHNS, CDR2 SASEGT, per germline. The CDR3 coding sequence is TGTGCCAGCAGTCCCGAACGAGGGGTCGGAAACGCCATATATTTT. Translated, it gives CASSPERGVGNAIYF.

Points on this clonotype: A much larger clone lies a single base off, so this may be a read error. V usage is TRBV7-9 and J usage is TRBJ2-5; D ambiguous. Trimming removed 1 base from V and 1 base from J, with 4 bases in between. From germline, CDR1 is SEHNR and CDR2 FQNEAQ (reference sequence). CDR3 length: 13 residues. The CDR3 is CASSLVAQETQYF. The CDR3 DNA reads as TGTGCCAGCAGCTTAGTGGCCCAAGAGACCCAGTACTTC.

Only a few counts were recorded for this clonotype. The chain uses TRBV6-5 and TRBJ1-1; unclear D gene. CDR1 is MNHEY and CDR2 is SVGAGI in the germline V gene. The V end lost 1 base, the J end lost 5 bases, and 11 bases lay between the germline ends. The CDR3 contains 14 residues. The CDR3 coding sequence is TGTGCCAGCAGTTACTATCCTGGGGATACTGAAGCTTTCTTT. Translation: CASSYYPGDTEAFF.

J is TRBJ1-2 and V is TRBV20-1; D unclear. The V gene's germline CDR1 is DFQATT and CDR2 SNEGSKA (reference sequence). The CDR3 runs to 9 residues. The germline V and J ends were trimmed by 2 bases and 8 bases, with 3 bases remaining between them. CDR3 in DNA: TGCAGTGCTAGATACGGCTACACCTTC. Its translation: CSARYGYTF.

Ten or more counts support this clonotype. The chain links TRBV27 to TRBJ2-3, with D perhaps TRBD2 (5 bases). Trimming stripped 5 bases from V and 9 bases from J, with 21 bases between. CDR3 length equals 15 residues. Germline CDR1 is MNHEY and CDR2 is SMNVEV (reference sequence). The DNA for the CDR3 is TGTGCCAGCAGTCAAATCGGACCCTTGGGCGGGACGCAGTATTTT. Protein product: CASSQIGPLGGTQYF.

This clonotype was recorded many times. The chain couples TRBV12-3 or TRBV12-4 to TRBJ2-6; D not certain. V dropped 7 bases and J dropped 1 base, with 8 bases sitting between them. The CDR3 is 14 amino acids. CDR3 amino acids: CASTSSSGANVLTF. CDR3 nucleotides: TGTGCCAGCACCAGCTCATCTGGGGCCAACGTCCTGACTTTC.

V gene TRBV20-1 combines with J gene TRBJ2-3; 7 bases line up with TRBD1. Germline loops: CDR1 DFQATT, CDR2 SNEGSKA (reference sequence). CDR3 length: 15 residues. The trim removed 1 base at V and 2 bases at J, leaving 6 bases unmatched. The CDR3 spells CSARAGTVSTDTQYF. CDR3 sequence (DNA): TGCAGTGCTAGAGCCGGGACAGTCTCCACAGATACGCAGTATTTT.

Many counts were recorded for this clonotype. J is TRBJ2-1 and V is TRBV14; no clear D gene. This CDR3 has 15 amino acids. The V gene's germline CDR1 is SGHDN and CDR2 FVKESK. Trimming cost V 4 bases and J 2 bases, with 12 bases left between them. The CDR3: CASSPIQETYNEQFF. The CDR3 DNA sequence: TGTGCCAGCAGCCCGATTCAGGAAACCTACAATGAGCAGTTCTTC. The complete variable domain, with remaining parts taken from reference TRBV14 and TRBJ2-1, reads EAGVTQFPSHSVIEKGQTVTLRCDPISGHDNLYWYRRVMGKEIKFLLHFVKESKQDESGMPNNRFLAERTGGTYSTLKVQPAELEDSGVYFCASSPIQETYNEQFFGPGTRLTVL.

This clonotype was recorded at least ten times. The J gene is TRBJ2-7, the V gene TRBV13; D remains unclear. This CDR3 comprises 13 residues. With 0 bases removed from V and 3 bases from J, the gap between germline ends came to 6 bases. Germline V gene data show CDR1 as PRHDT and CDR2 as FYEKMQ (reference sequence). The CDR3 DNA reads as TGTGCCAGCAGCTTAGGGGGCGTCTACGAGCAGTACTTC. Translated, it gives CASSLGGVYEQYF.

The rearrangement links TRBV20-1 to TRBJ2-1; no clear D. Trimming stripped 3 bases from V and 12 bases from J, with 15 bases between. The CDR3 is 12 residues long. Germline lookup yields CDR1 DFQATT and CDR2 SNEGSKA (reference sequence). The CDR3 protein is CSARARRRSQFF. CDR3 DNA: TGCAGTGCTAGGGCGAGGCGGAGATCGCAGTTCTTC.

This clonotype was detected many times. The chain uses TRBV6-2 or TRBV6-3 and TRBJ2-5; 9 bases are shared with TRBD2. Per germline, CDR1 MNHEY and CDR2 SVGEGT. After removal of 6 bases from V and 2 bases from J, the junction contained 1 base not matched to a gene. The CDR3 has 13 residues. CDR3 sequence reads: CASRAGGQETQYF. The CDR3 DNA is TGTGCCAGCAGGGCGGGAGGGCAAGAGACCCAGTACTTC.